This T cell receptor beta chain appears in the sequencing data of a study of blood T cell repertoires in COVID-19 (dated by TCRdb to 2020 to 2021). For the wider study: The collaborator samples originated in the United States, Italy and Spain and spanned the acute and convalescent phases of COVID-19. The material from the prospective study consisted of cDNA or gDNA derived from T cells, B-cell-depleted T cells, or PBMCs. Deeply sampled blood TCRbeta repertoires from subjects exposed to, actively infected with, or recovered from COVID-19 were included in the dataset. The repertoires were made available in a free public database intended to serve as a resource for research on the immune response to SARS-CoV-2. Samples were obtained from the ongoing ImmuneRACE study (first 160 participants) and from 950 to 1,500 subjects provided by 6 global collaborators. Sample metadata almost always included a de-identified subject ID, COVID-19 status, age in years and sex. Where HLA class I and class II types were available, the types were taken from metadata supplied by the sample provider, not from assay-based typing.

TCRbeta CDR3 regions were amplified from genomic DNA using the immunoSEQ Assay, a bias-controlled multiplex PCR. On the authors' methods: Within the assay, amplification of reference gene primers was used to estimate how many nucleated cells each sample contained. Sequence reads were collapsed and filtered to measure the absolute abundance of every unique TCRbeta CDR3 rearrangement. For each sample, productive Simpson clonality was calculated as the square root of Simpson's diversity index over productive rearrangements. Drawn from immuneACCESS, this table holds only the in-frame rearrangements with V and J called that TCRdb kept. Clones are partly lost; checked studies trace under half to an unresolved V gene and leave the rest unexplained. The DNA gave D and trimming, while V, J and clone size come from that table. The sample table records about 320,000 clones; 89% of these occur just once. Of the sample, 4% to 6% falls within the top ten clones.

The CDR3 sequence holds 13 residues, the cysteine and phenylalanine included. Only the CDR3 DNA stays, 39 bases, in frame from base 1. Trimming at the junction amounts to 4 bases on V and 10 bases on J, and the germline ends lie 16 bases apart. The germline V gene provides CDR1 MNHEY and CDR2 SVGAGI. Findings and caveats that apply to the study as a whole: The quantity of clinical and demographic metadata differed by source and by participant and was supplied without curation.

In the prospective study, participants were roughly 18 to 90 years old, resided in around 25 geographic areas of the United States, and were enrolled through a virtual design. To assign participants to cohorts, the prospective study relied on clinical history that participants themselves reported in a screening survey and a study questionnaire. For ImmuneRACE Cohort 3, a participant was defined as recovered based on two consecutive negative NP/OP PCR tests, clearance by a healthcare professional, or resolution of symptoms. In the prospective study, whole blood, serum and a nasopharyngeal or oropharyngeal swab were collected from each participant by mobile phlebotomists. Additional blood draws and questionnaires over an approximately 2-month period could optionally be provided by prospective study participants. Blood samples from the prospective study were shipped frozen or at room temperature prior to DNA extraction.

Remarks on this clone: Its antigen is not yet known. No per-base quality is available; no much larger clone lies one base away.

The rearranged chain carries TRBV6-5 and TRBJ1-1; confidence is insufficient to name the D gene. The sequenced sample consisted of PBMCs or T cells enriched from blood (not recorded which). This sequence originates from a man in his sixties who had recovered from COVID-19. DNA sequence: TGTGCCAGCAGTTCCGAGGGTGGAGGAAGAGCTTTCTTT. Its protein is CASSSEGGGRAFF.